This is a list of T cell receptor beta chains from one sample in a study of T cell repertoires in cytomegalovirus infection. TCRdb recomputed calls from the reads with MiXCR, one row per CDR3 protein. Of hundreds of thousands of distinct CDR3 sequences in the sample, roughly 23% were seen once. The sequenced sample was CD8+ T cells from PBMCs. The receptors come from a human donor in good health (CMV status not recorded). Some clones in this sample may be carry-over from other donors' samples. CDR3s include the opening cysteine and the closing phenylalanine or tryptophan. Fields, in order: CDR3 DNA, CDR3 protein, J gene, clone size, V gene, D gene. A D gene is named only where the DNA matches it firmly. Rows give clone size only sometimes, using once, few, many, or a class for an expanded clone.

TGTGCCAGCAGCGCACGGATGAACACTGAAGCTTTCTTT,CASSARMNTEAFF,TRBJ1-1,many,TRBV7-6,.
TGTGCCAGCAGAACGACTAGCGGGGGCCCGCCTGCGACAGATACGCAGTATTTT,CASRTTSGGPPATDTQYF,TRBJ2-3,.,TRBV6-1,TRBD2
TGTGCCAGCCGCGGAATCAGGGATACGCAGTATTTT,CASRGIRDTQYF,TRBJ2-3,.,TRBV7-9,.
TGTGCCACCGGGGGGGGGGGAATGAGCTCCTACGAGCAGTACTTC,CATGGGGMSSYEQYF,TRBJ2-7,few,TRBV6-5,TRBD2
TGCAGTGCTAGGCCGGTTATCCGCATAGTCGAGAGCTCCTACAATGAGCAGTTCTTC,CSARPVIRIVESSYNEQFF,TRBJ2-1,few,TRBV20-1,.
TGTGCCAGCAGCCAAGGACAGGGGATCTATGGCTACACCTTC,CASSQGQGIYGYTF,TRBJ1-2,few,TRBV12-3/TRBV12-4,TRBD1
TGTGCCAGCAGTTTACCCGGGGGGCCGGCAGATACGCAGTATTTT,CASSLPGGPADTQYF,TRBJ2-3,.,TRBV12-3/TRBV12-4,.
TGTGCCAGCAGGAGGGGGCTTGAGCAGTTCTTC,CASRRGLEQFF,TRBJ2-1,.,TRBV12-3/TRBV12-4,TRBD1
TGTGCCAGCAGTCACTCCTACGAGCAGTACTTC,CASSHSYEQYF,TRBJ2-7,many,TRBV28,.
TGCAGCGTTGAAGGGCTGTTCGGTGAAAAACTGTTTTTT,CSVEGLFGEKLFF,TRBJ1-4,.,TRBV29-1,.
TGTGCCAGCAGTGAGAACATATTGGACTACGAGCAGTACTTC,CASSENILDYEQYF,TRBJ2-7,few,TRBV2,.
TGTGCCACCAGTGATTCGACAGAGACCGGGGAGCTGTTTTTT,CATSDSTETGELFF,TRBJ2-2,many,TRBV24-1,.
TGTGCCAGCAGCTGGACCCGGGACAGAACCTATAGCAATCAGCCCCAGCATTTT,CASSWTRDRTYSNQPQHF,TRBJ1-5,few,TRBV7-4,TRBD1
TGCAGTGCTAGAGAAAACCAAGCCCTTGGAGAGACCCAGTACTTC,CSARENQALGETQYF,TRBJ2-5,few,TRBV20-1,.
TGTGCCAGCAGCTCTACATATCAGGGAGACACTGAAGCTTTCTTT,CASSSTYQGDTEAFF,TRBJ1-1,few,TRBV5-6,.
TGTGCCAGCAGCACGTCCGGGACGGAGAATCAGCCCCAGCATTTT,CASSTSGTENQPQHF,TRBJ1-5,many,TRBV7-9,.
TGTGCCAGCAGCCCGGAGGGACAGTCCTACGAGCAGTACTTC,CASSPEGQSYEQYF,TRBJ2-7,many,TRBV7-9,.
TGTGCCACCAGCAGAGATGATAGCGGACCCTCTACCTACAATGAGCAGTTCTTC,CATSRDDSGPSTYNEQFF,TRBJ2-1,.,TRBV15,.
TGTGCCAGCAGCGACTTACGGGGACTAGCGGGGGAGAACAATGAGCAGTTCTTC,CASSDLRGLAGENNEQFF,TRBJ2-1,many,TRBV7-9,TRBD2
TGCAGCGTTGAAGTCGGCAGTAATACCTACGAGCAGTACTTC,CSVEVGSNTYEQYF,TRBJ2-7,.,TRBV29-1,.
TGTGCCAGCAGTTCCCCCGGCTGGGAGACCCAGTACTTC,CASSSPGWETQYF,TRBJ2-5,.,TRBV6-5,.
TGTGTCAGCACCAGCAGGGGGGGACCACAAGAGACCCAGTACTTC,CVSTSRGGPQETQYF,TRBJ2-5,.,TRBV2,.
TGCAGTGCTAGAGATATACTAGCGGTACCCCAAGAGACCCAGTACTTC,CSARDILAVPQETQYF,TRBJ2-5,.,TRBV20-1,TRBD2
TGTGCCAGCAGCTTAGAAGCCGGGACAGGGCGGTTGAGTGAGCAGTTCTTC,CASSLEAGTGRLSEQFF,TRBJ2-1,few,TRBV7-9,TRBD1
TGTGCCAGCAGTAATTATAGGGTTGAAAAACTGTTTTTT,CASSNYRVEKLFF,TRBJ1-4,.,TRBV27,.
TGTGCCAGTAGTATAGAAGGACAGGGTCCAGAGCAGTTCTTC,CASSIEGQGPEQFF,TRBJ2-1,few,TRBV19,TRBD1
TGTGCCAGCAGTTTTCACCTCCTCTACGAGCAGTACTTC,CASSFHLLYEQYF,TRBJ2-7,few,TRBV12-3/TRBV12-4,.
TGTGCCAGCAGTCTAGACCAGGGAAATTTGGATACGCAGTATTTT,CASSLDQGNLDTQYF,TRBJ2-3,many,TRBV28,.
TGTGCCAGCAGCTCAGTGGGCTACGAGCAGTACTTC,CASSSVGYEQYF,TRBJ2-7,.,TRBV11-2,.
TGTGCCAGCAGCTTGCGCCTAAATGAAAAACTGTTTTTT,CASSLRLNEKLFF,TRBJ1-4,.,TRBV5-4,.
TGTGCCAGCTCACCACCCCTTGAGACCCAGTACTTC,CASSPPLETQYF,TRBJ2-5,.,TRBV18,.
TGTGCCAGCAGCCGCCGAAAGGCGGGGGGGCCACTGATCACAGATACGCAGTATTTT,CASSRRKAGGPLITDTQYF,TRBJ2-3,few,TRBV7-9,TRBD2
TGTGCCAGTAGCGGAGACAGGGGTGGGACTGAAGCTTTCTTT,CASSGDRGGTEAFF,TRBJ1-1,.,TRBV19,TRBD1
TGCAGTGCTAAGCGGCCGGGAGGGTTTTCTTCAACTAATGAAAAACTGTTTTTT,CSAKRPGGFSSTNEKLFF,TRBJ1-4,.,TRBV20-1,.
TGTGCCAGCAGTGACTCGCAGCTAACAGCTGAAGCTTTCTTT,CASSDSQLTAEAFF,TRBJ1-1,.,TRBV6-4,.